This T cell receptor beta chain comes out of a study of Ad26.COV2.S vaccination and SARS-CoV-2 variants. V lost 1 base to trimming and J lost 3 bases; unmatched junction nucleotides: 11. Germline lookup yields CDR1 KGHSH and CDR2 LQKENI. CDR3 size: 19 residues. Indicated treatment: about 20 received Ad26.COV2.S at low or high dose, single or two shots; roughly five received placebo; per-sample allocation not given. Collection of the samples took place on day 63 after the first injection of vaccine or placebo. Some clones are missing from TCRdb's copy, which holds only in-frame ones; the method was immunoSEQ multiplex PCR. Here the sample spans around 500,000 clones, approximately 90% being singletons.

The sample was peripheral blood, taken in a trial of Ad26.COV2.S vaccine versus placebo. This TCR derives from a person between 18 and 65 years old who received the Ad26.COV2.S COVID-19 vaccine or a placebo. This rearrangement joins TRBV18 to TRBJ1-4, with 10 positions matching TRBD1. CDR3 sequence reads: CASSPRVTGGAGSNEKLFF. The CDR3 region has the DNA TGTGCCAGCTCACCACGCGTGACAGGGGGCGCGGGATCTAATGAAAAACTGTTTTTT. Together with reference TRBV18 and TRBJ1-4, the CDR3 gives the full variable domain: NAGVMQNPRHLVRRRGQEARLRCSPMKGHSHVYWYRQLPEEGLKFMVYLQKENIIDESGMPKERFSAEFPKEGPSILRIQQVVRGDSAAYFCASSPRVTGGAGSNEKLFFGSGTQLSVL.